The text below deals with one TCR beta chain. Its antigen is undetermined. This sample's time point: blood 2 weeks post-SBRT. The treatment was: 15 Gy SBRT to primary tumor, nephrectomy 4 weeks later. Clear cell pathology was present in this patient's renal cell carcinoma. The data are from a study of radiation and T cells in renal cell carcinoma. As for the study in general: Nephrectomy followed 15 Gy stereotactic body radiation by 4 weeks. Notes on the study in general: From baseline, blood top tumor clonotypes peaked at 2 weeks post-radiation.

TCRdb's copy holds only in-frame clones and misses some; the assay was immunoSEQ multiplex PCR. The sample includes about 47,000 clones, 80% of them seen just once. CDR1 and CDR2 from the germline V gene are SGHNT and YENEEA. The V and J ends lost 1 base and 5 bases respectively, with 8 bases between them. The CDR3 runs to 13 residues. This TCR was sampled from a woman in her seventies with renal cell carcinoma. The source was blood, collected from a patient whose treatment included radiotherapy and nephrectomy. The V and J genes are TRBV11-3 and TRBJ2-5; a weak D match, TRBD2 (7 bases). The CDR3 DNA reads as TGTGCCAGCAGCTTAGCGGGGGGCGAGACCCAGTACTTC. Its translation: CASSLAGGETQYF. The complete variable domain, with remaining parts taken from reference TRBV11-3 and TRBJ2-5, reads EAGVVQSPRYKIIEKKQPVAFWCNPISGHNTLYWYLQNLGQGPELLIRYENEEAVDDSQLPKDRFSAERLKGVDSTLKIQPAELGDSAVYLCASSLAGGETQYFGPGTRLLVL.